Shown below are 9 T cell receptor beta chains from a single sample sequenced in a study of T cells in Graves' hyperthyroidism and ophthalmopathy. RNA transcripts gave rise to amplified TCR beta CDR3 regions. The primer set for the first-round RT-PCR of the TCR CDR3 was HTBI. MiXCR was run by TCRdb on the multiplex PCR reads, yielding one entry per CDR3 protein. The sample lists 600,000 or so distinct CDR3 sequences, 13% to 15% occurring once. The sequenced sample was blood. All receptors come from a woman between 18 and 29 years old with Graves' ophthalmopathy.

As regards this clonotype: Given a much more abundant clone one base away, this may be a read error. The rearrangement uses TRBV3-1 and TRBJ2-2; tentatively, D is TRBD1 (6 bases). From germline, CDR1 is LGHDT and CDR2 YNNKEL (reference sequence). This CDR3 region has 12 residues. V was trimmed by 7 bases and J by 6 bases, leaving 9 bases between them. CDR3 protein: CASTEGAGELFF. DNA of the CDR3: TGTGCCAGCACCGAGGGGGCCGGGGAGCTGTTTTTT. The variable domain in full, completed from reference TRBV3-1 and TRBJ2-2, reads DTAVSQTPKYLVTQMGNDKSIKCEQNLGHDTMYWYKQDSKKFLKIMFSYNNKELIINETVPNRFSPKSPDKAHLNLHINSLELGDSAVYFCASTEGAGELFFGEGSRLTVL.

The CDR3 loop reads CASSYFGRGTDTQYF. CDR3 coding DNA: TGTGCCAGCAGTTACTTCGGACGGGGCACAGATACGCAGTATTTT. The V call is TRBV6-5, the J call TRBJ2-3; D gene unclear. The V end was cut by 1 base, the J end by 1 base, with 9 bases between. Germline CDR1 MNHEY, CDR2 SVGAGI. The CDR3 consists of 15 residues.

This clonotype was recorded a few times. The CDR3 protein is CSARARLLDDTQYF. CDR3 in DNA: TGCAGTGCTAGAGCGAGACTTTTAGACGATACGCAGTATTTT. V is TRBV20-1 and J is TRBJ2-3; D remains ambiguous. The CDR3 loop spans 14 amino acids. Germline V CDR1 and CDR2: DFQATT, SNEGSKA (reference sequence). Trimming removed 1 base from V and 6 bases from J, with 14 bases in between.

The CDR3 sequence is CSAKSPTSVWEQYF. The CDR3 DNA follows: TGCAGTGCCAAAAGCCCGACTAGCGTTTGGGAGCAGTACTTC. The J gene is TRBJ2-7, the V gene TRBV20-1; 8 bases fit TRBD2. The CDR3 consists of 14 residues. Per the germline V gene, CDR1 is DFQATT and CDR2 is SNEGSKA (reference sequence). J was trimmed by 7 bases and V by 6 bases; bases with no gene match: 14.

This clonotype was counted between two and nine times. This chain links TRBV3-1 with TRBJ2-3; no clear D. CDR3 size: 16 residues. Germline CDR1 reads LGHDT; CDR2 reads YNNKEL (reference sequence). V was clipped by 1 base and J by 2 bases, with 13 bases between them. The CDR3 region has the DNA TGTGCCAGCAGCCAAGTCTCCGGGCCCAACACAGATACGCAGTATTTT. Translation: CASSQVSGPNTDTQYF.

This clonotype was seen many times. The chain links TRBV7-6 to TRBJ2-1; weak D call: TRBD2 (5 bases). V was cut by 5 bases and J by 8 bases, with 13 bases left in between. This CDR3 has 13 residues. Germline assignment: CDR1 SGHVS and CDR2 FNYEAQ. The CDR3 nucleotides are TGTGCCAGCAGCGCGGGCCCAGGCGATGAGCAGTTCTTC. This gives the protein CASSAGPGDEQFF.

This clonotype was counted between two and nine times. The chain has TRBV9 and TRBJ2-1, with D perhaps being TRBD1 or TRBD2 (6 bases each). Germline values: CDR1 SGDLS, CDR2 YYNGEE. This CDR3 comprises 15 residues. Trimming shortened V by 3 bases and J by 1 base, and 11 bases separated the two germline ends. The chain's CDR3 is CASSAEGGSYNEQFF. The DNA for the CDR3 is TGTGCCAGCAGCGCTGAGGGGGGTTCCTACAATGAGCAGTTCTTC.

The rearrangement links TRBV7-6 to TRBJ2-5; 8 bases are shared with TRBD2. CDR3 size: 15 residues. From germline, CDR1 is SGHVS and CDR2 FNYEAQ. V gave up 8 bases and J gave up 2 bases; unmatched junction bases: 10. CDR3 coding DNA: TGTGCCAGCTCACGGGGGGGGCTAGTACAAGAGACCCAGTACTTC. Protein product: CASSRGGLVQETQYF.

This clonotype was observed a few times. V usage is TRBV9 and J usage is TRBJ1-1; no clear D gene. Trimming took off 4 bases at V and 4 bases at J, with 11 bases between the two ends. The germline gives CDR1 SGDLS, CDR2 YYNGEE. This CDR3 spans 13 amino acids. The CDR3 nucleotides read TGTGCCAGCAGCCCTTCGGACGGCACTGAAGCTTTCTTT. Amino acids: CASSPSDGTEAFF.